This T cell receptor beta chain stems from a study of blood T cell repertoires in COVID-19. Study-level background: The study drew acute and convalescent COVID-19 samples from the United States, Italy and Spain. In each case, the material was cDNA or gDNA derived from T cells, B-cell-depleted T cells, or PBMCs.

J gave up 1 base and V 6 bases, and 3 bases lay outside the gene matches. Germline V gives CDR1 MNHEY, CDR2 SMNVEV (reference sequence). This CDR3 contains 14 residues. Source study methods: Estimated nucleated cell counts came from reference gene primer amplification. Sequenced by immunoSEQ multiplex PCR; TCRdb stores in-frame clones only, minus some. V and J calls plus clone size are reproduced from that table; the DNA served to infer D and trimming. This sample has roughly 93,000 clones, with 85% to 90% found just once. The receptor's source is a human donor in a cohort sampled during active COVID-19. The sequencing input was peripheral blood. The rearrangement links TRBV27 to TRBJ1-1; TRBD1 agrees at 9 bases. The CDR3 DNA follows: TGTGCCAGCAGATACAGGGGGCAGAACACTGAAGCTTTCTTT. Its protein product is CASRYRGQNTEAFF.